The 10 T cell receptor beta chains presented below share a single source sample, sequenced in a study of T cell responses to AZD1222 COVID-19 vaccine. Here immunoSEQ multiplex PCR was the method, and the copy in TCRdb shows in-frame clones only, minus some. The data hold over 85,000 clones, with roughly 90% observed a single time. The sample consisted of peripheral blood, taken 28 days after the second AZD1222 dose. All receptors come from an adult who received the AZD1222 COVID-19 vaccine.

The chain is built from TRBV28 and TRBJ1-2; 8 bases are shared with TRBD1. This CDR3 spans 16 amino acids. Germline V gene lookup returns CDR1 MDHEN and CDR2 SYDVKM. V trimming: 1 base; J trimming: 5 bases; junction bases outside the gene matches: 9. The CDR3 loop is CASSLSGGFGGYGYTF. The CDR3 DNA reads TGTGCCAGCAGTTTATCAGGGGGCTTTGGTGGGTATGGCTACACCTTC.

This clone appeared a single time. This chain joins TRBV6-5 and TRBJ1-2; D gene unclear. Germline assignment: CDR1 MNHEY and CDR2 SVGAGI. V was cut by 5 bases and J by 2 bases, with 6 bases left in between. The CDR3 is 12 residues long. CDR3 DNA sequence: TGTGCCAGCAGTCAGGTGAACTATGGCTACACCTTC. This codes for CASSQVNYGYTF.

This chain connects TRBV10-3 to TRBJ1-2, with D perhaps TRBD1 (5 bases). Germline V gene sequence: CDR1 ENHRY, CDR2 SYGVKD. This CDR3 has 13 amino acids. The V end was cut by 7 bases, the J end by 0 bases, with 9 bases between. CDR3 nucleotide sequence: TGTGCCATCAACGCGGGACCTAACTATGGCTACACCTTC. Translating it yields CAINAGPNYGYTF.

The chain links TRBV3-1 (or the pseudogene TRBV3-2) to TRBJ1-2; the D gene is possibly TRBD1 (5 bases). The CDR3 runs to 13 residues. With 1 base removed from V and 5 bases from J, the gap between germline ends came to 8 bases. From germline, CDR1 is LGHDT and CDR2 YNNKEL (reference sequence). DNA of the CDR3: TGTGCCAGCAGCCAAGGAGGGGAGTATGGCTACACCTTC. Encoded protein: CASSQGGEYGYTF.

The V and J genes are TRBV29-1 and TRBJ2-2, with D uncertain. V was cut by 4 bases and J by 6 bases, with 6 bases left in between. CDR1 SQVTM and CDR2 ANQGSEA come from the germline V gene. There are 11 residues in the CDR3. The chain's CDR3 is CSVGGAGELFF. The CDR3 DNA sequence: TGCAGCGTTGGAGGAGCCGGGGAGCTGTTTTTT.

The rearrangement uses TRBV5-4 and TRBJ1-1; D might be TRBD1 (5 bases). Germline V gene lookup returns CDR1 SGHNT and CDR2 YYREEE (reference sequence). This CDR3 is 15 amino acids long. Trimming removed 1 base at V and 0 bases at J, with 10 bases between. CDR3 in amino acids: CASSLFPGLNTEAFF. In nucleotides, the CDR3 is TGTGCCAGCAGCTTGTTTCCGGGGCTGAACACTGAAGCTTTCTTT. Complete variable domain (other parts from reference TRBV5-4 and TRBJ1-1): ETGVTQSPTHLIKTRGQQVTLRCSSQSGHNTVSWYQQALGQGPQFIFQYYREEENGRGNFPPRFSGLQFPNYSSELNVNALELDDSALYLCASSLFPGLNTEAFFGQGTRLTVV.

The chain recombines TRBV18 with TRBJ1-2, with 7 bases fitting TRBD1. Germline trimming cut 1 base from V and 1 base from J; bases unmatched to any gene: 3. The CDR3 contains 15 residues. Germline V gives CDR1 KGHSH, CDR2 LQKENI. The CDR3 sequence: CASSPQQGYNYGYTF. In nucleotides, the CDR3 is TGTGCCAGCTCACCACAACAGGGGTATAACTATGGCTACACCTTC.

V and J are TRBV5-1 and TRBJ1-2; D gene unclear. Germline CDR1 is SGHRS and CDR2 is YFSETQ. The V and J ends lost 1 base and 0 bases respectively, with 7 bases between them. This CDR3 comprises 14 residues. CDR3: CASSLYPANYGYTF. The CDR3 nucleotides are TGCGCCAGCAGCTTGTACCCAGCTAACTATGGCTACACCTTC.

This chain joins TRBV6-4 and TRBJ1-1; no reliable D call. Germline CDR1 reads MRHNA; CDR2 reads SNTAGT. V lost 2 bases to trimming and J lost 8 bases, with 12 bases between them. The CDR3 spans 13 residues. The CDR3 spells CASSDLAGREAFF. CDR3 nucleotide sequence: TGTGCCAGCAGTGACCTAGCCGGGAGGGAAGCTTTCTTT.

This chain uses TRBV19 with TRBJ1-4; 9 bases map to TRBD1. Germline-derived CDR1 and CDR2 are LNHDA and SQIVND (reference sequence). The V gene end was trimmed by 6 bases and the J gene end by 6 bases; junction bases not matched to a gene: 5. The CDR3 totals 14 residues. The DNA of the CDR3 is TGTGCCAGTAGGCTACAGGGGGCGGATGAAAAACTGTTTTTT. Translated, it gives CASRLQGADEKLFF.